Below are 3 T cell receptor beta chains sequenced from a single sample in a study of cytomegalovirus exposure and HLA in healthy donors. The PCR ran on 60 Vbeta and 13 Jbeta primers. Generated by immunoSEQ multiplex PCR, the TCRdb table keeps only in-frame clones and is missing some. Altogether some 130,000 clones are present, roughly 70% being singletons, with the ten largest covering 1.6%. The sequenced material came from PBMCs. Receptors originate from a human donor in good health.

The gene calls are TRBV7-8 and TRBJ2-3; 13 nucleotides match TRBD2. The CDR3 is 17 amino acids. The V gene end was trimmed by 2 bases and the J gene end by 3 bases; junction bases not matched to a gene: 5. Germline V gene data show CDR1 as SGHVS and CDR2 as FQNEAQ. In DNA form, the CDR3 reads TGTGCCAGCAGCTTATACGGACTAGCGGGAGTAACAGATACGCAGTATTTT. Its protein is CASSLYGLAGVTDTQYF.

J is TRBJ2-3 and V is TRBV5-1, with 8 positions matching TRBD1. The CDR3 covers 15 residues. V trimming: 3 bases; J trimming: 0 bases; junction bases outside the gene matches: 3. The germline gives CDR1 SGHRS, CDR2 YFSETQ. CDR3 sequence (DNA): TGCGCCAGCAGCTGGGGACAGGCTAGCACAGATACGCAGTATTTT. Its translation: CASSWGQASTDTQYF.

The CDR3, as DNA: TGTGCCAGCAGTTTATCGGGCCCGGGAGGTTACGAGCAGTACTTC. Its protein is CASSLSGPGGYEQYF. The chain couples TRBV27 to TRBJ2-7; 7 nucleotides match TRBD2. Trimming at V came to 0 bases and at J to 4 bases, leaving 6 bases not matched to a gene. Germline V gene sequence: CDR1 MNHEY, CDR2 SMNVEV (reference sequence). The CDR3 loop spans 15 amino acids.